This TCR beta chain is drawn from a study of cytomegalovirus exposure and HLA in healthy donors. The wider study: In an early release, HLA-typed donors contributed some 80 million unique TCR sequences.

Amplification used 60 Vbeta primers and 13 Jbeta primers. Sequenced by immunoSEQ multiplex PCR; TCRdb stores in-frame clones only, minus some. This sample has around 140,000 clones, with 77% found just once. Looked up from germline, CDR1 is SEHNR and CDR2 is FQNEAQ (reference sequence). This CDR3 has 17 residues. V was pared by 2 bases and J by 3 bases, with 8 bases of the junction left unmatched. V is TRBV7-9 and J is TRBJ2-1; 9 positions agree with TRBD2. This sequence was found in a male donor in good health and CMV-seropositive. The source material was PBMCs. The CDR3 loop reads CASSLPHPREGYNEQFF. CDR3 nucleotides: TGTGCCAGCAGCTTACCTCATCCGCGGGAGGGCTACAATGAGCAGTTCTTC. Full variable domain (outside the CDR3, taken from reference TRBV7-9 and TRBJ2-1): DTGVSQNPRHKITKRGQNVTFRCDPISEHNRLYWYRQTLGQGPEFLTYFQNEAQLEKSRLLSDRFSAERPKGSFSTLEIQRTEQGDSAMYLCASSLPHPREGYNEQFFGPGTRLTVL.